The 19 T cell receptor beta chains below all came from one sample that was sequenced in a study of blood T cell repertoires in COVID-19. Data came from immunoSEQ multiplex PCR; TCRdb stores just in-frame clones and leaves some out. This table has 50,000 to 60,000 clones, roughly 90% appearing once. Specimen: peripheral blood. All receptors come from a woman aged 80 or over with acute or convalescent COVID-19.

V is TRBV7-9 and J is TRBJ1-4; D gene uncertain. The CDR3 loop spans 16 amino acids. Germline V lookup: CDR1 SEHNR, CDR2 FQNEAQ (reference sequence). V lost 1 base and J lost 4, with 13 bases in between. CDR3 protein: CASSLGGGNGNEKLFF. CDR3 coding DNA: TGTGCCAGCAGCTTAGGAGGAGGGAATGGTAATGAAAAACTGTTTTTT.

The chain uses TRBV7-2 and TRBJ1-2; TRBD1 might be the D (6 bases). The CDR3 is 17 amino acids. In germline, CDR1 is SGHTA, CDR2 FQGNSA. V was pared by 3 bases and J by 4 bases, with 21 bases between. CDR3 sequence reads: CASSFGELTGASYGYTF. CDR3 DNA: TGTGCCAGCAGCTTCGGGGAATTGACAGGAGCCAGCTATGGCTACACCTTC.

The chain links TRBV24-1 to TRBJ1-5; maybe TRBD1 (5 bases). With 4 bases removed from V and 4 bases from J, the gap between germline ends came to 13 bases. The germline V gene has CDR1 KGHDR and CDR2 SFDVKD. This CDR3 spans 15 amino acids. This CDR3 is CATSDPSGGNQPQHF. For the CDR3, the DNA is TGTGCCACCAGTGACCCCTCGGGGGGAAATCAGCCCCAGCATTTT.

The chain combines TRBV24-1 with TRBJ1-2, with 9 bases aligning to TRBD1. The junction had 3 bases not matched to a gene; V was cut back by 4 bases and J by 4 bases. This CDR3 comprises 14 residues. Germline V CDR1 and CDR2: KGHDR, SFDVKD. The CDR3 coding sequence is TGTGCCACCAGTGACCGGGACAGGGTCTATGGCTACACCTTC. This codes for CATSDRDRVYGYTF.

V is TRBV6-1 and J is TRBJ2-1; 10 positions match TRBD1. Looked up from germline, CDR1 is MNHNS and CDR2 is SASEGT. J was trimmed by 9 bases and V by 2 bases; bases with no gene match: 4. The CDR3 covers 14 residues. The CDR3 DNA follows: TGTGCCAGCAGTGAACTTGGGACAGGGGTTGAGCAGTTCTTC. It yields the protein CASSELGTGVEQFF.

V usage is TRBV4-1 and J usage is TRBJ1-6; no clear D. Between the trimmed V and J ends, which lost 0 bases and 8 bases, there was a span of 14 bases. CDR3 length: 16 amino acids. The germline gives CDR1 MGHRA, CDR2 YSYEKL. The CDR3, as DNA: TGCGCCAGCAGCCAAGAAGCGGCGGCAAGGGATTCACCCCTCCACTTT. Its protein product is CASSQEAAARDSPLHF.

This sequence joins TRBV5-1 and TRBJ2-2; TRBD1 is a possible D gene (7 bases). This CDR3 comprises 15 residues. CDR1 and CDR2 (germline): SGHRS, YFSETQ. Between the trimmed V and J ends, which lost 2 bases and 4 bases, there was a span of 12 bases. CDR3 amino acids: CASSFQGGGTGELFF. Written as DNA, the CDR3 is TGCGCCAGCAGCTTCCAGGGGGGAGGCACCGGGGAGCTGTTTTTT.

This chain's CDR3 is CSGYNTEAFF. CDR3 sequence (DNA): TGCAGCGGTTATAACACTGAAGCTTTCTTT. The V call is TRBV29-1, the J call TRBJ1-1, with D unresolved. Looked up from germline, CDR1 is SQVTM and CDR2 is ANQGSEA. V dropped 7 bases and J dropped 2 bases, with 5 bases sitting between them. The CDR3 has 10 amino acids.

The CDR3 sequence is CSARGDNEQFF. The CDR3 bases are TGCAGTGCTAGAGGAGACAATGAGCAGTTCTTC. V is TRBV20-1 and J is TRBJ2-1; D unclear. The V end lost 1 base, the J end lost 5 bases, and 3 bases lay between the germline ends. Germline V CDR1 and CDR2: DFQATT, SNEGSKA (reference sequence). The CDR3 contains 11 residues.

Only one count was recorded for this clone. The gene calls are TRBV5-1 and TRBJ2-6; the D gene is possibly TRBD2 (6 bases). The V end lost 4 bases, the J end lost 7 bases, and 21 bases lay between the germline ends. Germline CDR1 SGHRS, CDR2 YFSETQ. The CDR3 covers 17 residues. CDR3 in DNA: TGCGCCAGCAGCCAGGACGGAGTGGGGGGAATTGCCAACGTCCTGACTTTC. Translation gives CASSQDGVGGIANVLTF.

The V and J genes are TRBV30 and TRBJ1-2; D gene uncertain. Germline CDR1 is GTSNPN and CDR2 is SVGIG (reference sequence). The CDR3 runs 13 residues. V lost 3 bases to trimming and J lost 6 bases, with 14 bases between them. For the CDR3, the DNA is TGTGCCTGGAGCAGAACAACTACCGATGGCTACACCTTC. Its protein is CAWSRTTTDGYTF.

The gene calls are TRBV30 and TRBJ2-5, with TRBD2 identical over 7 bases. The CDR3 has 15 residues. The germline V gene has CDR1 GTSNPN and CDR2 SVGIG (reference sequence). After removal of 3 bases from V and 2 bases from J, the junction contained 9 bases not matched to a gene. This CDR3 is CAWRGGWLEQETQYF. DNA for the CDR3: TGTGCCTGGAGGGGGGGGTGGCTCGAGCAAGAGACCCAGTACTTC.

DNA for the CDR3: TGTGCCAGCAGCTCCTTCGACAGTAATGAAAAACTGTTTTTT. This codes for CASSSFDSNEKLFF. The chain combines TRBV7-9 with TRBJ1-4; the D gene is possibly TRBD1 (5 bases). CDR3 length: 14 amino acids. CDR1 is SEHNR and CDR2 is FQNEAQ in the germline V gene (reference sequence). Trimming took 4 bases from V and 4 from J, leaving 10 bases between them.

The V and J genes are TRBV6-5 and TRBJ2-5; 8 bases map to TRBD2. CDR1 MNHEY and CDR2 SVGAGI come from the germline V gene. V lost 2 bases and J lost 2; bases outside the gene matches: 7. This CDR3 has 16 amino acids. CDR3 amino acids: CASSYQRTSRQETQYF. As DNA, the CDR3 is TGTGCCAGCAGTTACCAACGGACTAGCAGACAAGAGACCCAGTACTTC.

A few counts support this clone. The chain recombines TRBV5-1 with TRBJ2-5, with 10 positions matching TRBD2. CDR1 and CDR2 from the germline V gene are SGHRS and YFSETQ. CDR3 length: 15 residues. The V and J ends lost 5 bases and 2 bases, in that order; junction bases with no gene match: 6. DNA for the CDR3: TGCGCCAGCAGTCATCCGGGACTAGCGCAAGAGACCCAGTACTTC. Translated: CASSHPGLAQETQYF.

On this clone itself: Other DNA sequences in the same sample also yield this CDR3. CDR3 bases: TGTGCCAGCAGTAGCGCGGGGACAGGCTCCTACGAGCAGTACTTC. Protein product: CASSSAGTGSYEQYF. This rearrangement joins TRBV6-2 or TRBV6-3 to TRBJ2-7; 8 positions agree with TRBD1. Germline lookup yields CDR1 MNHEY and CDR2 SVGEGT. The CDR3 runs to 15 residues. The trim removed 5 bases at V and 0 bases at J, leaving 6 bases unmatched.

CDR3 bases: TGTGCCAGCAGTTACTTTGGACAGGGGAATTCACCCCTCCACTTT. Protein product: CASSYFGQGNSPLHF. V gene TRBV6-5 combines with J gene TRBJ1-6; 9 bases line up with TRBD1. The CDR3 loop spans 15 amino acids. V gave up 1 base and J gave up 7 bases; unmatched junction bases: 2. CDR1 and CDR2 from the germline V gene are MNHEY and SVGAGI.

The chain employs TRBV11-1 and TRBJ2-7; TRBD2 might be the D (6 bases). The CDR3 is made up of 13 amino acids. Looked up from germline, CDR1 is SGHAT and CDR2 is FQDESV (reference sequence). V dropped 4 bases and J dropped 4 bases, with 11 bases sitting between them. The CDR3 DNA sequence: TGTGCCAGCAGCTGGGGGACTTCTTACGAGCAGTACTTC. Its protein product is CASSWGTSYEQYF.

The chain carries TRBV4-2 and TRBJ1-1, with 7 bases lining up with TRBD1. CDR3 length: 14 residues. V gave up 5 bases and J gave up 0 bases; unmatched junction bases: 3. CDR1 is LGHNA and CDR2 is YNFKEQ in the germline V gene. CDR3: CASSGTAMNTEAFF. The CDR3 DNA is TGTGCCAGCAGCGGGACAGCCATGAACACTGAAGCTTTCTTT.